The clone carrying this T cell receptor beta chain is categorized as medium-sized. Its antigen is undetermined. The assay was immunoSEQ multiplex PCR, and TCRdb's table has in-frame clones only and misses some. The sample holds about 10,000 clones, around 23% seen once. The data were taken from a study of sequential checkpoint blockade in melanoma. The wider study: Over 20 patients had matched tumor biopsies before treatment and at week 13 after nivolumab or ipilimumab alone.

Study-level points and caveats: Response in arm A was associated with pretreatment TIL clonality.

V dropped 2 bases and J dropped 6; count of bases not matched to a gene: 7. Germline CDR1 is SGHNT and CDR2 is YENEEA. The length of the CDR3 is 15 residues. The treatment denotes: randomized to nivolumab then ipilimumab (arm A) or the reverse (arm B). Patients had received no earlier DNA-damaging chemotherapy. The starting material was tumor tissue (inferred from file names), obtained from a patient given nivolumab and ipilimumab in sequence. The clonotype comes from a human donor with melanoma. J is TRBJ1-5 and V is TRBV11-3; TRBD1 agrees at 7 bases. Here the CDR3 DNA reads TGTGCCAGCAGCTTATCCAGGGGGTCTGGTCAGCCCCAGCATTTT. Amino acids: CASSLSRGSGQPQHF.